A single sample gave rise to the 28 T cell receptor beta chains below, sequenced in a study of prognosis after radiotherapy for stage I lung cancer. Amplification of the TCR beta CDR3 (from genomic DNA) was done by two-round multiplex PCR. Primers targeting each individual TRBV and TRBJ gene were applied in first-round PCR. MiXCR was run by TCRdb on the multiplex PCR reads, yielding one entry per CDR3 protein. The table has some 34,000 distinct CDR3 sequences, approximately 35% seen once; the top ten hold 27%. The material sequenced was PBMCs, taken before or after stereotactic body radiation therapy (not recorded which). Receptor source: a donor aged 50 or older with non-small cell lung cancer.

About this clonotype itself: A much larger clone sits a single nucleotide away, making a read error possible. The chain couples TRBV4-3 to TRBJ2-1; D unresolved. V dropped 1 base and J dropped 0 bases, with 22 bases sitting between them. The germline V gene has CDR1 LGHNA and CDR2 YSLEER. The CDR3 extends over 20 amino acids. The CDR3 nucleotides are TGCGCCAGCAGCCAAGCCTATTGGCGGTGGGCCTCGAGCTCCTACAATGAGCAGTTCTTC. This sequence encodes CASSQAYWRWASSSYNEQFF.

There are many counts of this clonotype. V gene TRBV5-1 combines with J gene TRBJ1-2, with D possibly being TRBD1 (5 bases). This CDR3 has 13 residues. V lost 4 bases and J lost 2, with 9 bases in between. Germline assignment: CDR1 SGHRS and CDR2 YFSETQ. The CDR3 coding sequence is TGCGCCAGCAGCCCCGAGGGGAACTATGGCTACACCTTC. Encoded protein: CASSPEGNYGYTF.

This clonotype was seen ten or more times. The chain carries TRBV18 and TRBJ1-3; no reliable D call. V lost 4 bases to trimming and J lost 8 bases, with 12 bases between them. CDR1 and CDR2 (germline): KGHSH, LQKENI. The length of the CDR3 is 13 residues. CDR3 residues: CASSRGPSDTIYF. The CDR3 coding sequence is TGTGCCAGCTCACGTGGGCCTTCGGACACCATATATTTT.

This clonotype was picked up many times. The V call is TRBV4-1, the J call TRBJ1-1; the match to TRBD1 covers 11 bases. Germline assignment: CDR1 MGHRA and CDR2 YSYEKL. Unmatched junction bases numbered 6, after V lost 6 bases and J lost 0 bases. The CDR3 covers 16 residues. The CDR3 sequence is CASSHRDRGMNTEAFF. DNA for the CDR3: TGCGCCAGCAGTCACCGGGACAGGGGGATGAACACTGAAGCTTTCTTT.

Ten or more counts support this clonotype. The chain combines TRBV20-1 with TRBJ2-2, with D possibly matching TRBD1 (5 bases). The germline V gene has CDR1 DFQATT and CDR2 SNEGSKA (reference sequence). V shed 2 bases and J shed 3 bases, with 10 bases lying between them. The CDR3 consists of 14 residues. The CDR3 nucleotides read TGCAGTGCTAGAAAGACAGTTCACACCGGGGAGCTGTTTTTT. Amino acids: CSARKTVHTGELFF.

In the case of this clonotype: The junction departs from the called germline gene at one end, perhaps through a read error. The chain combines TRBV4-1 with TRBJ2-3, with D hard to call. The germline V gene encodes CDR1 MGHRA and CDR2 YSYEKL. The length of the CDR3 is 16 residues. CDR3 coding DNA: TGCGCCAGCAGCCCCCAAGTTGCGGTCCTCACAGATACGCATTATTTT. This encodes CASSPQVAVLTDTHYF.

At least ten counts were recorded for this clonotype. V usage is TRBV4-3 and J usage is TRBJ2-5; D is ambiguous. CDR1 is LGHNA, CDR2 YSLEER, per germline. V dropped 0 bases and J dropped 3 bases, with 5 bases sitting between them. This CDR3 is 13 amino acids long. CDR3 in amino acids: CASSQERKETQYF. CDR3 sequence (DNA): TGCGCCAGCAGCCAAGAAAGGAAAGAGACCCAGTACTTC.

The sample holds many counts of this clonotype. This chain joins TRBV2 and TRBJ2-1; 7 bases fit TRBD1. CDR3 length equals 13 residues. From germline, CDR1 is SNHLY and CDR2 FYNNEI. Trimming took 11 bases from V and 1 from J; bases not matched to a gene: 5. For the CDR3, the DNA is TGTGCCTCCGCACAGGGGTCCTACAATGAGCAGTTCTTC. Protein product: CASAQGSYNEQFF.

This clonotype was picked up one time. A junction boundary mismatches the germline segment, possibly from a read error. J is TRBJ2-2 and V is TRBV7-8, with D tentatively TRBD1 (6 bases). CDR3 length equals 18 residues. Looked up from germline, CDR1 is SGHVS and CDR2 is FQNEAQ. This chain's CDR3 is CVSSLSASGQPKVGELFF. The CDR3 DNA is TGTGTCAGCAGCTTATCGGCCTCAGGACAGCCAAAGGTTGGGGAGCTGTTTTTT.

This clonotype was observed many times. The chain joins TRBV6-1 to TRBJ1-3, with TRBD1 matching over 10 bases. The V and J ends lost 5 bases and 1 base, in that order; junction bases with no gene match: 2. The CDR3 is made up of 15 amino acids. Germline CDR1 MNHNS, CDR2 SASEGT. CDR3 DNA: TGTGCCAGCAGTCCGGGACAGGGGTCTGGAAACACCATATATTTT. As protein: CASSPGQGSGNTIYF.

This clonotype was seen at least ten times. The chain uses TRBV20-1 and TRBJ1-4; D gene uncertain. The CDR3 contains 14 residues. Trimming took off 4 bases at V and 4 bases at J, with 13 bases between the two ends. CDR1 is DFQATT and CDR2 is SNEGSKA in the germline V gene (reference sequence). The CDR3 DNA reads as TGCAGTGCTACCTCGGGCAGCGTTAATGAAAAACTGTTTTTT. Translating it yields CSATSGSVNEKLFF.

This clonotype came up many times. The chain links TRBV4-3 to TRBJ2-1; tentatively, D is TRBD2 (6 bases). This CDR3 region has 16 residues. V gave up 0 bases and J gave up 5 bases, with 14 bases separating them. Per the germline V gene, CDR1 is LGHNA and CDR2 is YSLEER. CDR3 protein: CASSQDGTGVNNEQFF. DNA of the CDR3: TGCGCCAGCAGCCAAGATGGGACGGGGGTCAACAATGAGCAGTTCTTC.

This clonotype was seen at least ten times. In nucleotides, the CDR3 is TGTGCCAGCAGGCCCGGGCCGGCAGCCTACGAGCAGTACTTC. This codes for CASRPGPAAYEQYF. The gene calls are TRBV6-1 and TRBJ2-7; D ambiguous. The ends were cut back, 6 bases at V and 2 bases at J, with 14 bases in the middle. Germline loops: CDR1 MNHNS, CDR2 SASEGT. The CDR3 is made up of 14 amino acids.

This clonotype was detected many times. The junction does not match germline at one end; this may be a read error. The chain recombines TRBV7-7 with TRBJ1-2; a weak D match, TRBD1 (5 bases). CDR1 is SSHAT and CDR2 is FNYEAQ in the germline V gene (reference sequence). This CDR3 is 14 amino acids long. The CDR3 here is CASSLTTGSSGYTF. CDR3 sequence (DNA): TGTGCTAGCAGTCTAACTACAGGTAGTAGTGGCTACACCTTC.

This clonotype was picked up many times. V and J are TRBV30 and TRBJ1-6; 8 bases are shared with TRBD1. Germline V gene lookup returns CDR1 GTSNPN and CDR2 SVGIG (reference sequence). The junction had 5 bases not matched to a gene; V was cut back by 5 bases and J by 8 bases. The CDR3 contains 13 residues. In nucleotides, the CDR3 is TGTGCCTGGGGACAGGGCCTCGATTCACCCCTCCACTTT. Its translation: CAWGQGLDSPLHF.

About this clonotype: The likely explanation is a read error, given a far larger clone one base away. The chain couples TRBV6-2 or TRBV6-3 to TRBJ2-3; 10 nucleotides match TRBD2. Trimming removed 5 bases from V and 5 bases from J; junction bases left unmatched: 13. The CDR3 runs to 17 residues. The germline CDR1 and CDR2 sequences are MNHEY and SVGEGT. CDR3 DNA sequence: TGTGCCAGCAGTGACTGGGATAGCGGGGGGTCTAGAGATACGCAGTATTTT. Its translation is CASSDWDSGGSRDTQYF.

This clonotype came up many times. The CDR3 DNA reads as TGCAGTGGGTCCGGACCGGGCGGAATCTTGAACACTGAAGCTTTCTTT. It encodes CSGSGPGGILNTEAFF. This rearrangement joins TRBV20-1 to TRBJ1-1; no clear D. Germline V gene sequence: CDR1 DFQATT, CDR2 SNEGSKA (reference sequence). This CDR3 contains 16 residues. V lost 7 bases, J lost 0 bases, and 21 bases lay in between.

In this sample, this clonotype turned up many times. This sequence joins TRBV30 and TRBJ1-1; maybe TRBD1 (5 bases). CDR1 is GTSNPN and CDR2 is SVGIG in the germline V gene (reference sequence). Trimming shortened V by 4 bases and J by 5 bases, and 20 bases separated the two germline ends. The CDR3 runs to 15 residues. The CDR3 protein is CAWTHGGGRKTEAFF. The DNA of the CDR3 is TGTGCCTGGACCCATGGTGGGGGGAGGAAGACTGAAGCTTTCTTT.

This clonotype was picked up many times. The chain joins TRBV5-1 to TRBJ2-5; D perhaps matches TRBD2 (5 bases). This CDR3 contains 14 residues. The germline V and J ends were trimmed by 4 bases and 1 base, with 11 bases remaining between them. Germline-derived CDR1 and CDR2 are SGHRS and YFSETQ. The CDR3, as DNA: TGCGCCAGCAGCAGAGGAGGACCCCAAGAGACCCAGTACTTC. This gives the protein CASSRGGPQETQYF. The variable domain in full, completed from reference TRBV5-1 and TRBJ2-5, reads KAGVTQTPRYLIKTRGQQVTLSCSPISGHRSVSWYQQTPGQGLQFLFEYFSETQRNKGNFPGRFSGRQFSNSRSEMNVSTLELGDSALYLCASSRGGPQETQYFGPGTRLLVL.

This clonotype was found many times. The rearrangement uses TRBV4-2 and TRBJ2-5, with D perhaps TRBD2 (6 bases). CDR1 and CDR2 (germline): LGHNA, YNFKEQ. This CDR3 is 14 amino acids long. Trimming took 2 bases from V and 5 from J, leaving 12 bases between them. The CDR3 DNA reads as TGTGCCAGCAGCCAATCCCGGGCGGGGGAGACCCAGTACTTC. Residues: CASSQSRAGETQYF.

This clonotype was recorded many times. CDR3 amino acids: CASSLTSGGADTQYF. Here the CDR3 DNA reads TGTGCCAGCAGCTTAACTAGCGGGGGGGCTGATACGCAGTATTTT. This chain uses TRBV5-8 with TRBJ2-3; 13 positions agree with TRBD2. CDR3 length: 15 amino acids. The germline V gene encodes CDR1 SGHTS and CDR2 YDEGEE. J lost 6 bases, V lost 2 bases, and 3 bases had no gene match. The full variable domain, its missing parts supplied by reference TRBV5-8 and TRBJ2-3, is EAGVTQSPTHLIKTRGQQATLRCSPISGHTSVYWYQQALGLGLQFLLWYDEGEERNRGNFPPRFSGRQFPNYSSELNVNALELEDSALYLCASSLTSGGADTQYFGPGTRLTVL.

About this clonotype itself: A far larger clone is a single base away, which makes a read error likely. The chain recombines TRBV6-9 with TRBJ2-1, with D tentatively TRBD1 (6 bases). Per the germline V gene, CDR1 is MNHGY and CDR2 is SVAAGI. V lost 6 bases and J 0 bases, leaving 12 bases between the germline ends. The CDR3 consists of 15 residues. CDR3 protein: CASSYGTISYNEQFF. CDR3 DNA sequence: TGTGCCAGCAGCTACGGGACAATCTCCTACAATGAGCAGTTCTTC.

This clonotype was counted only a few times. With a much larger clone just one base away, this may be a read error. The V call is TRBV10-2, the J call TRBJ1-2; the D is unclear. The germline V gene has CDR1 WSHSY and CDR2 SAAADI. V was clipped by 9 bases and J by 0 bases, with 11 bases between them. The CDR3 spans 13 residues. CDR3 DNA sequence: TGCGCCAGTACAGAGGTTGCTAACTATGGCTACACCTTC. Its protein is CASTEVANYGYTF.

V and J are TRBV7-8 and TRBJ1-6; no firm D call. Germline CDR1 reads SGHVS; CDR2 reads FQNEAQ. V lost 2 bases, J lost 13 bases, and 18 bases lay in between. There are 15 residues in the CDR3. CDR3: CASSLRRIGRSPLHF. In nucleotides, the CDR3 is TGTGCCAGCAGCTTACGCAGAATCGGGAGGTCGCCCCTCCACTTT.

To note about this clonotype: This may stem from a read error, because a much larger clone lies one nucleotide away. The chain uses TRBV9 and TRBJ2-1, with TRBD2 matching 12 bases. This CDR3 region has 17 residues. The germline gives CDR1 SGDLS, CDR2 YYNGEE. With 4 bases clipped from V and 9 bases from J, the junction kept 14 bases outside the gene matches. CDR3 in DNA: TGTGCCAGCAGCCGGGCAGCCGGGACTAGCGGGCGGGGTGAGCAGTTCTTC. Protein product: CASSRAAGTSGRGEQFF.

This clonotype has at least ten counts. The rearrangement joins TRBV20-1 to TRBJ2-7; D remains ambiguous. Germline CDR1 DFQATT, CDR2 SNEGSKA (reference sequence). V shed 6 bases and J shed 5 bases, with 14 bases lying between them. The CDR3 length is 12 residues. CDR3 sequence (DNA): TGCAGTGCCCCCGACAACTTAGACGAGCAGTACTTC. As protein: CSAPDNLDEQYF.

This clonotype was picked up many times. The J gene is TRBJ1-5, the V gene TRBV6-9; D is unclear. The CDR3 is made up of 16 amino acids. V was cut by 3 bases and J by 0 bases, with 12 bases left in between. Germline loops: CDR1 MNHGY, CDR2 SVAAGI. The CDR3 nucleotides are TGTGCCAGCAGTTACAGGACTGAGTATAGCAATCAGCCCCAGCATTTT. Its protein product is CASSYRTEYSNQPQHF.

The table lists this clonotype with many counts. The rearrangement uses TRBV20-1 and TRBJ2-5; TRBD2 aligns across 10 bases. This CDR3 comprises 16 residues. Looked up from germline, CDR1 is DFQATT and CDR2 is SNEGSKA (reference sequence). The V and J ends lost 6 bases and 1 base, in that order; junction bases with no gene match: 11. The CDR3 loop is CSARLGLAGAQETQYF. The CDR3 nucleotides are TGCAGTGCCCGTCTGGGGCTAGCGGGGGCCCAAGAGACCCAGTACTTC.